The clone carrying this TCR beta chain came up a few times. Its antigen is as yet unknown. This entry belongs to a study of cytomegalovirus exposure and HLA in healthy donors. Study results and limitations: Among the sequence variants, a highly shared cluster was likely an artifact of sequencing. There were several of the most significant clusters that appeared linked to common viral pathogens in a later analysis. It was taken for granted in presence/absence analyses that sequencing depth across donors was roughly uniform.

It was with 60 Vbeta and 13 Jbeta primers that the PCR ran. Method: immunoSEQ multiplex PCR; TCRdb's copy keeps in-frame clones and lacks some. The sample lists 95,000 to 150,000 clones, around 66% occurring once. In nominal health when sampled, donors likely had unrecorded immune exposures nonetheless. CDR1 MDHEN and CDR2 SYDVKM come from the germline V gene. This CDR3 is 14 amino acids long. The V end was cut by 7 bases, the J end by 3 bases, with 14 bases between. Sequenced: PBMCs. This receptor was taken from a woman aged 40-49 years in good health and CMV-seropositive. The chain combines TRBV28 with TRBJ2-3, with D perhaps matching TRBD2 (6 bases). Here the CDR3 DNA reads TGTGCCAGCAATGCCCCTCGGGGGACAGATACGCAGTATTTT. This encodes CASNAPRGTDTQYF.